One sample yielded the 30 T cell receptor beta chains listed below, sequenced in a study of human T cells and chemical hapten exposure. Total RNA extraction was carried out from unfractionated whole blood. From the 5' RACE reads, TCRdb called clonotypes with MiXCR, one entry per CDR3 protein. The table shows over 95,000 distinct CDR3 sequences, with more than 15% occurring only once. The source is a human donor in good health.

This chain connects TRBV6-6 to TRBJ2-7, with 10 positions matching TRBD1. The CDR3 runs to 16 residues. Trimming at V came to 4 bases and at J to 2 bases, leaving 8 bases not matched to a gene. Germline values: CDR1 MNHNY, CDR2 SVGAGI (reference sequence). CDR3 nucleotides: TGTGCCAGCAGTTCCCCGGTAGGGACAGGGGCCTACGAGCAGTACTTC. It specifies CASSSPVGTGAYEQYF.

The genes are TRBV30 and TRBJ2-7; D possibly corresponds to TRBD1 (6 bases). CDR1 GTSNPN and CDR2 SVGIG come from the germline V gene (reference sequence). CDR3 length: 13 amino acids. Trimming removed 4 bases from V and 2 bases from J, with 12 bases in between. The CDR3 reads CAWTPGQTYEQYF. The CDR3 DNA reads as TGTGCCTGGACCCCCGGACAGACCTACGAGCAGTACTTC.

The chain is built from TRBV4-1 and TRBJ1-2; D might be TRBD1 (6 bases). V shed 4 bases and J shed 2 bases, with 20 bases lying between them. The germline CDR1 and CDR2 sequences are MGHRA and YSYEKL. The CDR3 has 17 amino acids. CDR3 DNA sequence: TGCGCCAGCAGCCTAGACACAGGGCAAGGACCCAACTATGGCTACACCTTC. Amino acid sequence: CASSLDTGQGPNYGYTF.

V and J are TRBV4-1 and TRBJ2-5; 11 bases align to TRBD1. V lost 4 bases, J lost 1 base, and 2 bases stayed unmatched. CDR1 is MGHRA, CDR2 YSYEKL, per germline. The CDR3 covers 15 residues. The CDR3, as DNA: TGCGCCAGCAGCCTAGGGACAGGGGGCCAAGAGACCCAGTACTTC. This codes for CASSLGTGGQETQYF.

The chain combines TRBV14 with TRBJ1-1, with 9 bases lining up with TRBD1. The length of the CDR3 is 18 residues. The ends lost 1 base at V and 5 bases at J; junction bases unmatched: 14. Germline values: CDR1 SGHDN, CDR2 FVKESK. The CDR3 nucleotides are TGTGCCAGCAGCCAAGTCTACGGAACAGGGGGCGTAGATACTGAAGCTTTCTTT. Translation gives CASSQVYGTGGVDTEAFF.

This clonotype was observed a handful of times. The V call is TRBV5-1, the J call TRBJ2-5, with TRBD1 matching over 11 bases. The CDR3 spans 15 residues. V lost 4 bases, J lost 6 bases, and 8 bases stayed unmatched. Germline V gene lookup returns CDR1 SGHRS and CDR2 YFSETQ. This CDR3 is CASSPGTGGLKTQYF. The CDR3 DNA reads TGCGCCAGCAGCCCGGGGACAGGGGGTCTCAAGACCCAGTACTTC.

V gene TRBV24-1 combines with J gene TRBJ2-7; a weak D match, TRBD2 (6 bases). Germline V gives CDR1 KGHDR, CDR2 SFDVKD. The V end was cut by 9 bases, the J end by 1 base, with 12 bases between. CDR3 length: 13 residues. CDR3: CATRGGDSYEQYF. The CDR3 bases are TGTGCCACCCGTGGAGGGGATTCCTACGAGCAGTACTTC.

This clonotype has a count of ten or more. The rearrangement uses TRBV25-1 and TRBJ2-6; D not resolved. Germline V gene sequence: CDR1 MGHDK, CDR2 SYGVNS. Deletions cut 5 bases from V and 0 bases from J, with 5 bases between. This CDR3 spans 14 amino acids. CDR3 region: CASSKGSGANVLTF. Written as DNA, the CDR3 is TGTGCCAGCAGTAAAGGCTCTGGGGCCAACGTCCTGACTTTC.

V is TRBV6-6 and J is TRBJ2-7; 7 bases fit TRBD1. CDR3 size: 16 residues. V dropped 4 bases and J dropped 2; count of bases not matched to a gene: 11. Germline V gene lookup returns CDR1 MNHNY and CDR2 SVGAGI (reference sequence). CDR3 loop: CASSFKQGPDTYEQYF. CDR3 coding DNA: TGTGCCAGCAGTTTCAAACAGGGGCCGGACACCTACGAGCAGTACTTC.

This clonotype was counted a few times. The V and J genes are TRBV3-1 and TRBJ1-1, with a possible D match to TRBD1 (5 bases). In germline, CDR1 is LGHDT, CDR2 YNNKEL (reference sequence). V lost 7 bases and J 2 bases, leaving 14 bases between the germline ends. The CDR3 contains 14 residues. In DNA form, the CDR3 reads TGTGCCAGCACTCCCCGGGACTCAAACACTGAAGCTTTCTTT. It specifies CASTPRDSNTEAFF.

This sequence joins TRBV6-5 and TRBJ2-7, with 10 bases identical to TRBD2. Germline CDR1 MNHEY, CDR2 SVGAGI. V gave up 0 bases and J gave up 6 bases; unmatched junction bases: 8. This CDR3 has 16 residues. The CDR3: CASSYSIIAGGAEQYF. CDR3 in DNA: TGTGCCAGCAGTTACTCGATTATAGCGGGAGGTGCCGAGCAGTACTTC.

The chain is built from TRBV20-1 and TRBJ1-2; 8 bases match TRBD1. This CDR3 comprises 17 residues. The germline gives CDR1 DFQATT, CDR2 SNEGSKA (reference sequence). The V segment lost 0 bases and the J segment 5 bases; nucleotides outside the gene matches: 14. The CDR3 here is CSARDIRTGRGEYGYTF. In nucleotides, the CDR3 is TGCAGTGCTAGAGATATTAGGACAGGGCGAGGCGAATATGGCTACACCTTC.

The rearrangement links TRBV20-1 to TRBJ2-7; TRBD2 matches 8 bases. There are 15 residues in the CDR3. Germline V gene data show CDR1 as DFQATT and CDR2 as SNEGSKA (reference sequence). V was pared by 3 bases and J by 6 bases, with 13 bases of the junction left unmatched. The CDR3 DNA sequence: TGCAGTGCTAGGGCCCTAAGGCTAGCGGGTGGCGAGCAGTACTTC. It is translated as CSARALRLAGGEQYF.

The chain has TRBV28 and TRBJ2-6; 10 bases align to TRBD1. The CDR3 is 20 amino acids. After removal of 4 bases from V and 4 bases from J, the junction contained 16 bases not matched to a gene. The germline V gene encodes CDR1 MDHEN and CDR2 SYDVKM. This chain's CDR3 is CASSWAFTGQGLKGANVLTF. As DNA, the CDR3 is TGTGCCAGCAGTTGGGCTTTTACGGGACAGGGGTTGAAAGGGGCCAACGTCCTGACTTTC.

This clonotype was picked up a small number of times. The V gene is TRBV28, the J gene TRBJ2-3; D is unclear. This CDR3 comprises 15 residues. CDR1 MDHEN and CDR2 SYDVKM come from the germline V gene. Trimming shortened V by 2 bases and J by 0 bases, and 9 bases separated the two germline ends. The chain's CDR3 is CASSLPRPSTDTQYF. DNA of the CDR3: TGTGCCAGCAGTTTACCGCGGCCTAGCACAGATACGCAGTATTTT. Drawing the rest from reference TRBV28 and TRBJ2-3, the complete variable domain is DVKVTQSSRYLVKRTGEKVFLECVQDMDHENMFWYRQDPGLGLRLIYFSYDVKMKEKGDIPEGYSVSREKKERFSLILESASTNQTSMYLCASSLPRPSTDTQYFGPGTRLTVL.

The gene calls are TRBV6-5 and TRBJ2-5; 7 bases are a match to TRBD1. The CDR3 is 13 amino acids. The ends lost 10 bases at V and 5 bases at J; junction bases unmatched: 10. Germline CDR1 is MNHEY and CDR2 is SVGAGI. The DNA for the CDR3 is TGTGCCACTCGACAGGGAACTTGGGAGACCCAGTACTTC. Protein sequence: CATRQGTWETQYF.

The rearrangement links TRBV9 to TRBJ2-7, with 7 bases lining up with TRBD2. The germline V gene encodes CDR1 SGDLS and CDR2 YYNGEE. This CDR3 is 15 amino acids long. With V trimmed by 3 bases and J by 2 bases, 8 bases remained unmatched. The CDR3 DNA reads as TGTGCCAGCAGCGCCCGGGACTACCAAACCTACGAGCAGTACTTC. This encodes CASSARDYQTYEQYF.

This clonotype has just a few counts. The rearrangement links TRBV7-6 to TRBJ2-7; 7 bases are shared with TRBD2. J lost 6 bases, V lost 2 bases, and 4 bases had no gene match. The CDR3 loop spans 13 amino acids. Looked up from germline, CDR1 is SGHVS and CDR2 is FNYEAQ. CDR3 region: CASSLISGGEQYF. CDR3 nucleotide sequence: TGTGCCAGCAGCTTAATATCGGGAGGCGAGCAGTACTTC.

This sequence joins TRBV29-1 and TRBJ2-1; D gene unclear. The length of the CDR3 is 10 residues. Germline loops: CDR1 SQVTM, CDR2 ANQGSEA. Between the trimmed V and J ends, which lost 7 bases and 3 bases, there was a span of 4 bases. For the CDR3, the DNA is TGCAGCGGGAACTACAATGAGCAGTTCTTC. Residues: CSGNYNEQFF.

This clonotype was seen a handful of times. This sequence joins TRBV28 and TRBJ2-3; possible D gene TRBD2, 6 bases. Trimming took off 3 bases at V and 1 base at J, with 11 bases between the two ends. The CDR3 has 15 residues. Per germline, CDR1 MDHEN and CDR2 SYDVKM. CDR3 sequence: CASSFLAGRTDTQYF. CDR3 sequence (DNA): TGTGCCAGCAGTTTCCTGGCGGGGCGCACAGATACGCAGTATTTT.

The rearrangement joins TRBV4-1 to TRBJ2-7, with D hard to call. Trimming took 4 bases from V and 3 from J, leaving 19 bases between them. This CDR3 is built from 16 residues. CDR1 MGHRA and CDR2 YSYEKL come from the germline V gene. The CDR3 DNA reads TGCGCCAGCAGCCCCGGCGAAAGGGTTGAAATCTACGAGCAGTACTTC. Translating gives CASSPGERVEIYEQYF.

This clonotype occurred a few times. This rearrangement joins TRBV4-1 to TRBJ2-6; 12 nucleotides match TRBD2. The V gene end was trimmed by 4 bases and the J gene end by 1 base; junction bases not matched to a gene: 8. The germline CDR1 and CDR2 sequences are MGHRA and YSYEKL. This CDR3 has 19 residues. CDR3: CASSLPTGTSGSGANVLTF. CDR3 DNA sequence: TGCGCCAGCAGCCTACCTACCGGGACTAGCGGGTCTGGGGCCAACGTCCTGACTTTC.

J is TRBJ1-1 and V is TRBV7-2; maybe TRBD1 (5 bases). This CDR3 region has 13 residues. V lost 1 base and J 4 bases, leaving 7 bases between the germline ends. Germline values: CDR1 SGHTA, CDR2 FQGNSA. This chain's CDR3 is CASSLVDSTEAFF. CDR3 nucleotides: TGTGCCAGCAGCTTAGTTGACAGCACTGAAGCTTTCTTT.

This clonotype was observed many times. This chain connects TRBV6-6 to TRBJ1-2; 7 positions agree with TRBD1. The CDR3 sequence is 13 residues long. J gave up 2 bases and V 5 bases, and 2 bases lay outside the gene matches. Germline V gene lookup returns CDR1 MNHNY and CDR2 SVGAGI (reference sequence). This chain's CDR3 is CASSRGPNYGYTF. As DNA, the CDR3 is TGTGCCAGCAGTAGGGGGCCCAACTATGGCTACACCTTC.

The CDR3 here is CASSFPGHNSYNEQFF. The CDR3 nucleotides are TGTGCCAGCAGCTTTCCGGGACACAACTCCTACAATGAGCAGTTCTTC. This chain uses TRBV5-4 with TRBJ2-1; weak D call: TRBD1 (6 bases). Germline loops: CDR1 SGHNT, CDR2 YYREEE (reference sequence). With 2 bases removed from V and 0 bases from J, the gap between germline ends came to 12 bases. The CDR3 totals 16 residues.

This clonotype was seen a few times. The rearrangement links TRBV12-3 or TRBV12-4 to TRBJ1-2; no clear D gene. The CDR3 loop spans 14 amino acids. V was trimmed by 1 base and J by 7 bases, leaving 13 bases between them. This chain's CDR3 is CASSLETWKSGYTF. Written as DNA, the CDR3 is TGTGCCAGCAGTTTAGAAACCTGGAAGAGTGGCTACACCTTC.

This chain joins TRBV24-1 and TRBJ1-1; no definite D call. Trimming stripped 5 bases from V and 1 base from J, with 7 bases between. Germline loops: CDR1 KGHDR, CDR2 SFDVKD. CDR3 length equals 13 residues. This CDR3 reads CATSALENTEAFF. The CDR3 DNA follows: TGTGCCACCAGTGCCTTGGAGAACACTGAAGCTTTCTTT.

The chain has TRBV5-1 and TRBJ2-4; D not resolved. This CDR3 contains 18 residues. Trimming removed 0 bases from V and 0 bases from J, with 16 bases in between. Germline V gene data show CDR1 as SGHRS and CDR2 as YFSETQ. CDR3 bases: TGCGCCAGCAGCTTGGACAGAGCTTCGTATCTAGCCAAAAACATTCAGTACTTC. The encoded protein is CASSLDRASYLAKNIQYF.

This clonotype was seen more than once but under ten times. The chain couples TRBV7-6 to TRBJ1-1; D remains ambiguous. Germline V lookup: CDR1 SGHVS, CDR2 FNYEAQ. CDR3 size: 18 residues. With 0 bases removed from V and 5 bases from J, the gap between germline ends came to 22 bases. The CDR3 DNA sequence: TGTGCCAGCAGCTTAGCGGGTATTGGGCCTAAAGCGGGTACTGAAGCTTTCTTT. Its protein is CASSLAGIGPKAGTEAFF. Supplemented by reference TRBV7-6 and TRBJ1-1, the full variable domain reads GAGVSQSPRYKVTKRGQDVALRCDPISGHVSLYWYRQALGQGPEFLTYFNYEAQQDKSGLPNDRFSAERPEGSISTLTIQRTEQRDSAMYRCASSLAGIGPKAGTEAFFGQGTRLTVV.

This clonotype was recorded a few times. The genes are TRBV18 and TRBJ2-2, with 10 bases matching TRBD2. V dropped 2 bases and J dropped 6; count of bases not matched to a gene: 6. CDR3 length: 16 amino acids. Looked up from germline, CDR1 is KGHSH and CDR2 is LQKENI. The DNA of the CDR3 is TGTGCCAGCTCACCAATTCTAGCGGGAGTGGCCGGGGAGCTGTTTTTT. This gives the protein CASSPILAGVAGELFF.